This T cell receptor (beta chain) was identified in a study of blood T cell repertoires in COVID-19 (dated by TCRdb to about 2020). General notes on the study: Samples from collaborators originated in the United States, Italy and Spain and spanned both the acute and convalescent phases of COVID-19. The dataset comprised deeply sampled blood TCRbeta repertoires from subjects exposed to, actively infected with, or recovered from COVID-19. The prospective study material was composed of cDNA or gDNA derived from T cells, B-cell-depleted T cells, or PBMCs. A freely available public database, intended as a resource for researchers studying the immune response to SARS-CoV-2, is where the repertoires were released. The samples were drawn from the first 160 participants of the ongoing ImmuneRACE study and from under 1,500 subjects provided by 6 global collaborators. A de-identified subject ID, COVID-19 status, age in years and sex were almost always included in the sample metadata. Where available, HLA class I and class II types were obtained from metadata supplied by the sample provider rather than from assay-based typing.

One collaborating source in Seattle enrolled patients during active infection and followed them longitudinally through the course of disease. Collaborating institutions collected whole blood in K2EDTA tubes following their own protocols. For TCRbeta analysis, collaborator samples were shipped as frozen whole blood, as isolated PBMCs, or as DNA extracted from either sample type. V is pared back by 4 bases and J by 0 bases, with 10 bases lying between the germline termini. CDR1 is given as SGHVS and CDR2 as FQNEAQ, both from the germline V gene. Spanning cysteine to phenylalanine, the CDR3 consists of 15 amino acids. The kept DNA is CDR3 alone, 45 bases in frame from the first base. TCRbeta CDR3 regions were amplified from genomic DNA using the immunoSEQ Assay, a bias-controlled multiplex PCR. The original pipeline was this. Nucleated cell counts per sample were estimated from amplification of reference gene primers within the assay. Sequence reads were collapsed and filtered to measure the absolute abundance of every unique TCRbeta CDR3 rearrangement. For each sample, productive Simpson clonality was calculated by taking the square root of Simpson's diversity index across productive rearrangements. TCRdb retrieved this table from immuneACCESS and kept in-frame rearrangements only. Not all clones are present; in checked studies, unresolved V genes account for under half, and no reason is known for the remainder. Clone size and the V and J calls come from that table; the DNA yielded D and trimming. The table for this sample lists approximately 75,000 clones; 75% to 90% of them were counted only once. The ten largest clones represent about 13% of the sample.

Points on this clone: Its antigen remains unidentified. Base-call qualities are not available, and no considerably larger clone is one nucleotide away.

Broader findings and caveats from the paper: How much clinical and demographic metadata was included differed by source and by participant, and the metadata was provided uncurated.

The chain joins TRBV7-8 to TRBJ1-3, with no reliable assignment of the D segment. The sample comprised peripheral blood. The sequence derives from a man aged 50 to 60 with COVID-19, enrolled during active disease. The sequence in DNA is TGTGCCAGCAGCTCAGTGACGGGCTCTGGAAACACCATATATTTT. Its protein is CASSSVTGSGNTIYF.